This T cell receptor beta chain was recovered during a study of CD8+CD57+ T cells in acquired aplastic anemia. The study profiled TCR beta VDJ and CDR3 using genomic DNA as template. TCRdb itself ran the reads through MiXCR, one entry per CDR3 protein. The sample has 200,000 to 300,000 distinct CDR3 sequences; about 80% are singletons. Previously, flow cytometry had revealed CD8+CD57+ cell expansion in the patients chosen for sequencing. Germline loops: CDR1 SGHVS, CDR2 FQNEAQ. The CDR3 loop spans 16 amino acids. This clonotype has only a few counts. The chain links TRBV7-8 to TRBJ2-5; tentatively, D is TRBD2 (5 bases). Judging by the DNA end, TRBJ2-1 fits better; the J call may be wrong. The sequencing sample was made of sorted CD4+, CD8+, or CD8+CD57+ T cells (not recorded which) from PBMCs. This clonotype was sampled from a human donor with aplastic anemia. The CDR3 region is CASSLAGSPGTQDQFF. For the CDR3, the DNA is TGTGCCAGCAGCTTAGCGGGGAGTCCCGGTACGCAGGATCAGTTCTTC.